The 6 T cell receptor beta chains listed next were all sequenced from one sample in a study of blood T cell repertoires in COVID-19. The assay was immunoSEQ multiplex PCR, and TCRdb's table has in-frame clones only and misses some. The sample consists of 250,000 to 300,000 clones, around 90% of them appearing once. The specimen sequenced was peripheral blood. All receptors come from a woman aged 55-69 years with COVID-19, enrolled during active disease.

In this sample, this clone turned up once. The gene calls are TRBV27 and TRBJ1-6, with 7 positions matching TRBD1. The CDR3 is 16 residues long. The V and J ends lost 6 bases and 10 bases, in that order; junction bases with no gene match: 15. The germline V gene encodes CDR1 MNHEY and CDR2 SMNVEV (reference sequence). As DNA, the CDR3 is TGTGCCAGCAGATCACGGCTAGGGACAGTAGGATCACCCCTCCACTTT. Its translation: CASRSRLGTVGSPLHF.

The chain carries TRBV12-5 and TRBJ2-1; D not certain. Deletions cut 2 bases from V and 8 bases from J, with 13 bases between. The CDR3 consists of 14 residues. In germline, CDR1 is LGHNT, CDR2 FRNRAP. The CDR3 DNA sequence: TGTGCTAGTGGTTTGCCACCACAATACCATGAGCAGTTCTTC. Translating gives CASGLPPQYHEQFF.

V usage is TRBV5-6 and J usage is TRBJ2-1; 7 positions match TRBD2. Germline assignment: CDR1 SGHDT and CDR2 YYEEEE. The CDR3 loop spans 17 amino acids. The V segment lost 2 bases and the J segment 2 bases; nucleotides outside the gene matches: 10. This CDR3 is CASSLDFERGAYNEQFF. For the CDR3, the DNA is TGTGCCAGCAGCTTAGATTTCGAACGGGGGGCCTACAATGAGCAGTTCTTC.

The rearrangement links TRBV27 to TRBJ2-4, with D perhaps TRBD1 (6 bases). CDR3 length: 17 amino acids. The germline CDR1 and CDR2 sequences are MNHEY and SMNVEV (reference sequence). V was trimmed by 8 bases and J by 6 bases, leaving 26 bases between them. The CDR3 region is CASGSRQASEARNIQYF. For the CDR3, the DNA is TGTGCCAGCGGATCCAGACAGGCCTCCGAGGCAAGAAACATTCAGTACTTC.

This chain connects TRBV24-1 to TRBJ2-1; TRBD1 aligns across 8 bases. V dropped 2 bases and J dropped 0; count of bases not matched to a gene: 8. CDR1 and CDR2 from the germline V gene are KGHDR and SFDVKD. This CDR3 is built from 18 residues. The CDR3 loop reads CATSDSDTGGSSYNEQFF. CDR3 sequence (DNA): TGTGCCACCAGTGATTCTGATACAGGGGGAAGCTCCTACAATGAGCAGTTCTTC.

This chain uses TRBV5-4 with TRBJ1-6; 7 bases fit TRBD1. The germline CDR1 and CDR2 sequences are SGHNT and YYREEE (reference sequence). This CDR3 has 15 amino acids. V was pared by 3 bases and J by 8 bases, with 8 bases of the junction left unmatched. CDR3 amino acids: CASSSKTGHDSPLHF. The CDR3 DNA sequence: TGTGCCAGCAGCTCTAAGACAGGGCATGATTCACCCCTCCACTTT.